The rows below give T cell receptor beta chains drawn from one sample of a study of regulatory T cells in long-lasting Graves disease. MiXCR, run by TCRdb on the multiplex PCR reads, gives a single entry per CDR3 protein. The sample has about 470,000 distinct CDR3 sequences, 20% to 25% seen once. Sequenced here: peripheral blood mononuclear cells (PBMCs), sampled when the disease was refractory, from a patient treated with antithyroid drugs. These receptor sequences come from a female donor with Graves disease. The CDR3 runs from the conserved cysteine through the conserved F or W. The D gene is left open where the match is weak. The size entry is marked missing in some rows and otherwise reads once, few, many or a size class.

many	.	TRBV20-1	TRBJ2-5	CSARVGGSQETQYF
.	.	TRBV20-1	TRBJ2-7	CSASTPDPYAGRPGGEQYF
many	.	TRBV3-1	TRBJ2-2	CASSQRTGELFF
.	.	TRBV6-2/TRBV6-3	TRBJ2-7	CASSEAPSYEQYF
.	TRBD2	TRBV12-3/TRBV12-4	TRBJ2-2	CASSLSGRAGYGELFF
.	TRBD1	TRBV29-1	TRBJ2-3	CSVVRDSPSTDTQYF
many	.	TRBV3-1	TRBJ1-1	CASSRNLGQTSEAFF
many	TRBD2	TRBV27	TRBJ2-7	CASSIAGISYEQYF
many	.	TRBV4-3	TRBJ2-5	CASSQGGGGQETQYF
few	.	TRBV4-1	TRBJ2-7	CASSQKGVGLYEQYF
.	TRBD2	TRBV19	TRBJ2-1	CATTPGASGRANEQFF
many	.	TRBV6-1	TRBJ2-7	CASSEGPLGEQYF
many	.	TRBV27	TRBJ1-2	CASSLDYPGAGAVYGYTF
.	.	TRBV5-1	TRBJ1-1	CASSRAGEVGTEAFF
.	TRBD1	TRBV12-3/TRBV12-4	TRBJ1-4	CASSRQGAEKLFF
many	.	TRBV10-3	TRBJ2-7	CAISAPTLTYEQYF
many	.	TRBV11-1	TRBJ1-4	CASSRAFNEKLFF
many	TRBD1	TRBV4-1	TRBJ2-5	CASSLRGQRQETQYF
many	.	TRBV28	TRBJ1-1	CASSSAGRDLMNTEAFF
.	TRBD2	TRBV14	TRBJ2-5	CASSQDGRLAGGETQYF
few	TRBD1	TRBV20-1	TRBJ1-5	CSAPDRVSNQPQHF
.	TRBD1	TRBV29-1	TRBJ2-2	CSGRTGTSPGELFF
many	.	TRBV28	TRBJ2-7	CASSPRGSNSYEQYF
few	.	TRBV7-9	TRBJ1-2	CASSRLGAGNYGYTF
few	.	TRBV19	TRBJ1-5	CASSIKGNQPQHF
.	.	TRBV14	TRBJ2-7	CASSRAGQLDEQYF
many	TRBD1	TRBV29-1	TRBJ2-5	CSVEPEDRAVETQYF
.	TRBD2	TRBV28	TRBJ2-4	CASSGGLAGRAKNIQYF
many	TRBD1	TRBV28	TRBJ2-7	CASTTDRVHEQYF
.	TRBD1	TRBV6-2/TRBV6-3	TRBJ1-3	CASTDRPSSGNTIYF
few	TRBD1	TRBV5-1	TRBJ1-3	CASSSVGTGFGGNTIYF
once	.	TRBV20-1	TRBJ2-7	CSASTPGGYSGSYEQYF
few	.	TRBV11-2	TRBJ2-7	CASSSVRFYEQYF
many	.	TRBV12-3/TRBV12-4	TRBJ2-5	CASSPSPGQGSQETQYF
few	TRBD1	TRBV29-1	TRBJ2-7	CSVEVGADREDGVYYEQYF
many	TRBD1	TRBV12-5	TRBJ1-6	CASGSDLDRGDNSPLHF
few	.	TRBV19	TRBJ2-2	CASSRRDDTGELFF
.	.	TRBV5-1	TRBJ2-2	CASRAGPNTGELFF
many	.	TRBV7-3	TRBJ2-6	CASSLIGGPSGANVLTF
.	.	TRBV30	TRBJ2-7	CAWTGGLDEQYF
few	.	TRBV7-2	TRBJ1-5	CASSSRGPPGDQPQHF
many	TRBD2	TRBV27	TRBJ2-7	CASSGGGPPHSREQYF
many	.	TRBV27	TRBJ2-5	CASRTAQETQYF
.	.	TRBV9	TRBJ2-7	CASSRPFGEQYF
.	.	TRBV11-2	TRBJ1-4	CASSLGGAMEKLFF
many	.	TRBV7-9	TRBJ2-7	CASSSWTGNWNEQYF
many	TRBD1	TRBV6-2/TRBV6-3	TRBJ1-2	CASHRDRYGYTF
many	.	TRBV3-1	TRBJ1-6	CASSQGLVDSPLHF
.	.	TRBV7-2	TRBJ1-2	CASSYSTGSRGYTF
few	TRBD1	TRBV7-2	TRBJ2-7	CASSLPITGGSYEQYF
few	.	TRBV15	TRBJ2-5	CATSPRHRQETQYF
many	.	TRBV2	TRBJ1-3	CASSRGSGNTIYF
few	TRBD2	TRBV24-1	TRBJ2-2	CATSDSGAGNGGELFF
many	.	TRBV12-3/TRBV12-4	TRBJ1-1	CASSASVNTEAFF
few	.	TRBV20-1	TRBJ1-1	CSARDRLGAVAEAFF
.	.	TRBV6-1	TRBJ2-7	CASTASSRYEQYF
.	TRBD1	TRBV29-1	TRBJ1-1	CSVEPGGVTEAFF
many	TRBD2	TRBV28	TRBJ2-7	CASSVSGFRYEQYF
.	.	TRBV20-1	TRBJ2-1	CSALTRSTYNEQFF
many	.	TRBV12-3/TRBV12-4	TRBJ1-1	CASSATMAGEAFF